This T cell receptor (beta chain) was captured by sequencing in a study of shared clonotypes between healthy human individuals. Findings of the study overall: Sequencing depth was predicted to influence how clonotypes are shared among donors.

Researchers ran the assay at a deep level. Repertoires were generated with immunoSEQ multiplex PCR, while TCRdb's copy carries only in-frame clones and drops some. The sample lists roughly 500,000 clones, 65% to 85% occurring once. V was clipped by 1 base and J by 4 bases, with 5 bases between them. CDR3 size: 11 residues. Germline CDR1 is DFQATT and CDR2 is SNEGSKA (reference sequence). With regard to this clone: Its antigen is still unknown.

Sample: PBMCs. The receptor comes from a woman between 35 and 50 years old in good health. Some clones in this sample may be carry-over from other donors' samples. The chain couples TRBV20-1 to TRBJ2-7; D gene unclear. The CDR3 region is CSARAEYEQYF. CDR3 nucleotide sequence: TGCAGTGCTAGAGCTGAATACGAGCAGTACTTC.